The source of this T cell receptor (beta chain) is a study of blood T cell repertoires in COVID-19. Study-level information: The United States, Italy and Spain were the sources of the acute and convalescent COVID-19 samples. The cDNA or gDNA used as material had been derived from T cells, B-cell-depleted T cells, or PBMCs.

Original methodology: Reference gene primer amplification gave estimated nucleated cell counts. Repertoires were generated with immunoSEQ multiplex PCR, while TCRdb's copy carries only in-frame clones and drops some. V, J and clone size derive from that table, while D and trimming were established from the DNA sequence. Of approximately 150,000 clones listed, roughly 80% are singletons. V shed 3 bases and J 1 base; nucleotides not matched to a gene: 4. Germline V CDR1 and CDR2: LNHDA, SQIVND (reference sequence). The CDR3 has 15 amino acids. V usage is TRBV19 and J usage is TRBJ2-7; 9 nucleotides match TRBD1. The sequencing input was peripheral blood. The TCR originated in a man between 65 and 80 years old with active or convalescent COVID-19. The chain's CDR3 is CASSIRDRASYEQYF. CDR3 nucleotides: TGTGCCAGTAGTATCCGGGACAGGGCTTCCTACGAGCAGTACTTC.